A single TCR beta chain is shown here with its context. Its antigen remains unknown. Primers used in a second PCR of roughly 6 to 12 cycles were a sample-barcoded 5' primer and a J-beta primer mix. In TCRdb, the 5' RACE reads were re-called with MiXCR into one record per CDR3 protein. The data contain roughly 1.6 million distinct CDR3 sequences, almost 35% of them singletons. Donors gave roughly 10 milliliters of peripheral blood apiece. Isolated per sample were at least 7 million PBMCs. CDR1 is SGHRS and CDR2 is YFSETQ in the germline V gene. V lost 4 bases to trimming and J lost 4 bases; unmatched junction nucleotides: 11. The CDR3 has 16 amino acids. This entry is derived from a study of blood T cells in healthy people across ages. Regarding the study as a whole: Versus aged donors, long-lived donors had higher diversity and more naive CD4+ cells.

The chain carries TRBV5-1 and TRBJ1-1; TRBD1 matches at 9 bases. This sequence originates from a woman younger than 45 in good health. Sequenced sample: blood. CDR3 protein: CASSPGQGLLSTEAFF. The CDR3 region has the DNA TGCGCCAGCAGCCCGGGACAGGGACTGTTGAGCACTGAAGCTTTCTTT. Using reference TRBV5-1 and TRBJ1-1 for the parts outside the CDR3, the full variable domain is KAGVTQTPRYLIKTRGQQVTLSCSPISGHRSVSWYQQTPGQGLQFLFEYFSETQRNKGNFPGRFSGRQFSNSRSEMNVSTLELGDSALYLCASSPGQGLLSTEAFFGQGTRLTVV.